This T cell receptor beta chain originates from a study of T cells in Graves' hyperthyroidism and ophthalmopathy. Broader study findings: Separating ophthalmopathy from stable hyperthyroidism was achieved by a 13 V-J model.

This clonotype was recorded many times. Its cognate antigen is unknown. Patients aged 18 to 65 had newly diagnosed hyperthyroidism lasting under 2 months. Clinicians diagnosed patients from clinical symptoms, serum thyroxine and TRAb, thyroid ultrasound and orbital computed tomography. Trimming removed 1 base from V and 0 bases from J, with 15 bases in between. The CDR3 runs 17 residues. Germline V gene lookup returns CDR1 LGHDT and CDR2 YNNKEL (reference sequence). From RNA transcripts, TCR beta CDR3 regions were amplified. TCR CDR3 regions were first amplified by RT-PCR with HTBI primers. TCRdb processed the multiplex PCR reads anew with MiXCR; each CDR3 protein has one entry. The table records about 290,000 distinct CDR3 sequences, 13% of them present only once.

The rearrangement uses TRBV3-1 and TRBJ1-2, with D possibly matching TRBD1 (5 bases). Sequenced input: blood. The sequence derives from a woman under 40 with Graves' hyperthyroidism that later progressed to Graves' ophthalmopathy. The CDR3 nucleotides are TGTGCCAGCAGCCAAGGAGAATGGGGGGTTCCTAACTATGGCTACACCTTC. Amino acid sequence: CASSQGEWGVPNYGYTF.